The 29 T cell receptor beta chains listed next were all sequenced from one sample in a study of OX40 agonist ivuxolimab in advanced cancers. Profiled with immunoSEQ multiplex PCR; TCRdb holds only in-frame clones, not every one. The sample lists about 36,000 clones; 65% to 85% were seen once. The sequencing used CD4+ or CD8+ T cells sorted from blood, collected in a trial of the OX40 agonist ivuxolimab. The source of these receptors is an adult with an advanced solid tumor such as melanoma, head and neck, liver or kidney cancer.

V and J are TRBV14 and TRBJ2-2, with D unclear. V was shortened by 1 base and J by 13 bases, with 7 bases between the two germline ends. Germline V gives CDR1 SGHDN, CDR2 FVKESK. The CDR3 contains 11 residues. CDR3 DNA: TGTGCCAGCAGCCAAGGGGTACGGCTGTTTTTT. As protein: CASSQGVRLFF.

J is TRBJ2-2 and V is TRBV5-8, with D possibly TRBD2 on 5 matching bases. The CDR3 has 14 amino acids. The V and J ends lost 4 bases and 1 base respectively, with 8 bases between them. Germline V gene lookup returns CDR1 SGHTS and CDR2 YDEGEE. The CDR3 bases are TGTGCCAGCAGCCTTAGCGTGAACACCGGGGAGCTGTTTTTT. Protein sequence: CASSLSVNTGELFF.

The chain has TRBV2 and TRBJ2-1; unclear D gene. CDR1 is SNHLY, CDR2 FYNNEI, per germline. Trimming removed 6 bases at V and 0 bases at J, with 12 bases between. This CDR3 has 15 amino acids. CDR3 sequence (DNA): TGTGCCAGCAGACCGGGCTTCAGCTCCTACAATGAGCAGTTCTTC. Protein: CASRPGFSSYNEQFF.

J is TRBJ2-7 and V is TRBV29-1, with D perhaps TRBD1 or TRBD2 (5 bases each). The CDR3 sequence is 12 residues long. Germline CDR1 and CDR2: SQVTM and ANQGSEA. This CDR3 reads CSPGTRLYEQYF. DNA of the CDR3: TGCAGTCCCGGGACCCGCCTCTACGAGCAGTACTTC.

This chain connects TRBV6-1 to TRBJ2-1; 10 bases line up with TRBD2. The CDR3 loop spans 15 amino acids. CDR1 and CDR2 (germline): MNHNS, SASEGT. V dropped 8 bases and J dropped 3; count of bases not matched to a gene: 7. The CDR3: CASEKRGGGYNEQFF. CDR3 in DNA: TGTGCCAGCGAGAAGCGGGGGGGCGGCTACAATGAGCAGTTCTTC.

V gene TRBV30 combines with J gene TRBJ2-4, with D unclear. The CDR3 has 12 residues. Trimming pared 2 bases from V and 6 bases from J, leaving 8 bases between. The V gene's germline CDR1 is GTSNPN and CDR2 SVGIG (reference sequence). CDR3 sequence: CAWSPLGNIQYF. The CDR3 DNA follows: TGTGCCTGGAGTCCCCTCGGAAACATTCAGTACTTC.

Here the CDR3 DNA reads TGTGCCAGCAGTGTCCTGGGTTCCTACGAGCAGTACTTC. It translates to CASSVLGSYEQYF. The chain links TRBV6-5 to TRBJ2-7; no reliable D call. The CDR3 has 13 residues. Trimming took 5 bases from V and 1 from J, leaving 9 bases between them. CDR1 MNHEY and CDR2 SVGAGI come from the germline V gene.

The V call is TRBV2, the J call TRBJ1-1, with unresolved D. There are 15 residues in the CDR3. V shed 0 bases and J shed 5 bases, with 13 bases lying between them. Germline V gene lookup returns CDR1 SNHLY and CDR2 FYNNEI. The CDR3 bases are TGTGCCAGCAGTGAAGCAGTGGGAGGTTTTACTGAAGCTTTCTTT. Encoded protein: CASSEAVGGFTEAFF.

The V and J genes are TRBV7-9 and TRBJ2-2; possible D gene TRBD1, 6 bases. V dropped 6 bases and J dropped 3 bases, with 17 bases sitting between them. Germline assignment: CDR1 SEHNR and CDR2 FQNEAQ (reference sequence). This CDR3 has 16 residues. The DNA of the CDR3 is TGTGCCAGCAGTTCGGGCTACAGGGCGGACACCGGGGAGCTGTTTTTT. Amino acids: CASSSGYRADTGELFF.

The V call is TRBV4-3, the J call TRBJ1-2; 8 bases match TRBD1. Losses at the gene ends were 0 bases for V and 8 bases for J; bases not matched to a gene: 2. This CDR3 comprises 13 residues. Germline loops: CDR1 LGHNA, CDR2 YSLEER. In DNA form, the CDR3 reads TGCGCCAGCAGCCAAGACAGGGGGCGAGGCTACACCTTC. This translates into CASSQDRGRGYTF.

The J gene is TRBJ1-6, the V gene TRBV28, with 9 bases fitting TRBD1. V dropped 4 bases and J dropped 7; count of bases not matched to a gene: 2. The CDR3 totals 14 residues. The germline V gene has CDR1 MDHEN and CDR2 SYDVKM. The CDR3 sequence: CASSWDRDNSPLHF. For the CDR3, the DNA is TGTGCCAGCAGTTGGGACAGGGACAATTCACCCCTCCACTTT.

The DNA of the CDR3 is TGTGCCACCAGGAGCTTGGGCTCCTACGAGCAGTACTTC. As protein: CATRSLGSYEQYF. The rearrangement joins TRBV15 to TRBJ2-7; D is uncertain. Trimming cost V 6 bases and J 0 bases, with 9 bases left between them. Germline V gene lookup returns CDR1 LNHNV and CDR2 YYDKDF (reference sequence). CDR3 length: 13 amino acids.

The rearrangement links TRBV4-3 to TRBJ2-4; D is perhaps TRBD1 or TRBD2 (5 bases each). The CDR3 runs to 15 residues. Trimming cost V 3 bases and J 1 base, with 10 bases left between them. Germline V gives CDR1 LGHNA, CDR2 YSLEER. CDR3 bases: TGCGCCAGCAGCCAGGGACCGGGGGCCAAAAACATTCAGTACTTC. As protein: CASSQGPGAKNIQYF.

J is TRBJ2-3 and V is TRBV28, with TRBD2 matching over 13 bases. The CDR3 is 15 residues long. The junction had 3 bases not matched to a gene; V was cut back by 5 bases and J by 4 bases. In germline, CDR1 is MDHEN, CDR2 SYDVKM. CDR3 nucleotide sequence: TGTGCCAGCAGTAGGACTAGCGGGGGTTCAGATACGCAGTATTTT. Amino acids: CASSRTSGGSDTQYF.

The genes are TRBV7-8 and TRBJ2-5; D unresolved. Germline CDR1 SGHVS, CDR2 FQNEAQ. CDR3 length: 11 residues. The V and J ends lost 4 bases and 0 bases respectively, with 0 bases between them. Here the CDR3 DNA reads TGTGCCAGCAGCTACCAAGAGACCCAGTACTTC. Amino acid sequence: CASSYQETQYF.

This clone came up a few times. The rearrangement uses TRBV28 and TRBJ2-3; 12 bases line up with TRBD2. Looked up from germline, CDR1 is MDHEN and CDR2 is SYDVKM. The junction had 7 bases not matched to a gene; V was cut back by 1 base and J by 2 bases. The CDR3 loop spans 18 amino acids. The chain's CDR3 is CASSLFSSGGAVTDTQYF. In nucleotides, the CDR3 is TGTGCCAGCAGTTTATTCTCTAGCGGGGGGGCGGTCACAGATACGCAGTATTTT.

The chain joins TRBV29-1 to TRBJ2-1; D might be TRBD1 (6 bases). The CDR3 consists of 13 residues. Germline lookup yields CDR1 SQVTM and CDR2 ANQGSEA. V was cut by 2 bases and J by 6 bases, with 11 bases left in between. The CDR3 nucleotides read TGCAGCGTTGAATTCGGGACACCCAATGAGCAGTTCTTC. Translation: CSVEFGTPNEQFF.

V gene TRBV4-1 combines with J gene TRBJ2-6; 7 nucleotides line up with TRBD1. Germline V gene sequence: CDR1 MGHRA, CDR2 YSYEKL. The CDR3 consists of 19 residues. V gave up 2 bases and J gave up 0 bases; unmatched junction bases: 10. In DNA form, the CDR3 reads TGCGCCAGCAGCCAATCCGGGACAGTCAATCCCTCTGGGGCCAACGTCCTGACTTTC. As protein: CASSQSGTVNPSGANVLTF.

CDR3 bases: TGTGCCAGCAGTTTAAGCGGGGGGGCCTACGAGCAGTACTTC. It translates to CASSLSGGAYEQYF. The V and J genes are TRBV28 and TRBJ2-7; TRBD2 agrees at 10 bases. With 2 bases clipped from V and 2 bases from J, the junction kept 0 bases outside the gene matches. CDR3 length equals 14 residues. CDR1 MDHEN and CDR2 SYDVKM come from the germline V gene.

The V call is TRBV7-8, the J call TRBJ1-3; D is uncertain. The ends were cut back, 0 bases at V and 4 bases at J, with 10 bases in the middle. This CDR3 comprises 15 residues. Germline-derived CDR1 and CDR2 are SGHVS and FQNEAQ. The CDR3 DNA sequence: TGTGCCAGCAGCTTAGCGGCTGGGTGGGGAAACACCATATATTTT. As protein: CASSLAAGWGNTIYF.

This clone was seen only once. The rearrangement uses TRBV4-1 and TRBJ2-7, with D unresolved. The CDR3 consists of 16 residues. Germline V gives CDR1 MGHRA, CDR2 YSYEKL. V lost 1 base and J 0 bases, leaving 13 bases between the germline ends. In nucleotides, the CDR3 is TGCGCCAGCAGCCAAGTGTGGCCAGCCCTCTCCTACGAGCAGTACTTC. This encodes CASSQVWPALSYEQYF.

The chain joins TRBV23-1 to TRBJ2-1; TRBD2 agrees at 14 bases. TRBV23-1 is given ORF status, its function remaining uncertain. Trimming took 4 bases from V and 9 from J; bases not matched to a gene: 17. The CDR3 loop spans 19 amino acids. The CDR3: CASSPSTKGLAGAGGEQFF. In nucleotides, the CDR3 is TGCGCCAGCAGTCCCTCAACTAAGGGACTAGCGGGGGCTGGGGGTGAGCAGTTCTTC.

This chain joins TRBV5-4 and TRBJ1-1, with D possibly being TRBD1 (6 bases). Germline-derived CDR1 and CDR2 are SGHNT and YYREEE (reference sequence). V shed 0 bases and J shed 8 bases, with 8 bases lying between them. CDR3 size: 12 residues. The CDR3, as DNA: TGTGCCAGCAGCTTGGCGACAGGAGAAGCTTTCTTT. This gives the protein CASSLATGEAFF.

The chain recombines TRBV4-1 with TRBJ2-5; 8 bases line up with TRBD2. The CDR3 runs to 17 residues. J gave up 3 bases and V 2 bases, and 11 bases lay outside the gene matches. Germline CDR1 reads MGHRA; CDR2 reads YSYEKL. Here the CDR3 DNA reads TGCGCCAGCAGCCAACCGGGGGGCGGAGCGGGGGAAGAGACCCAGTACTTC. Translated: CASSQPGGGAGEETQYF.

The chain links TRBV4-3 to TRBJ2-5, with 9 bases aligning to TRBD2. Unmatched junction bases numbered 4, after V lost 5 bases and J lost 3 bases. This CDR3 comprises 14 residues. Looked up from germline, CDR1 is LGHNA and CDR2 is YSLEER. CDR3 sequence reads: CASSSGTSKETQYF. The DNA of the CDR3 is TGCGCCAGCAGCTCCGGGACTAGCAAAGAGACCCAGTACTTC.

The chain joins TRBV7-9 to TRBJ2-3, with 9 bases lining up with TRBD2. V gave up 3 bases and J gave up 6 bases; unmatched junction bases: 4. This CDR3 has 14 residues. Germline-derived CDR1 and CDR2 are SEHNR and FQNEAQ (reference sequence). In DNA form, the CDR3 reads TGTGCCAGCAGCTTTGCGGCGGGAGGGGATACGCAGTATTTT. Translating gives CASSFAAGGDTQYF. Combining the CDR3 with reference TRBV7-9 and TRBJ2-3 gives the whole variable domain DTGVSQNPRHKITKRGQNVTFRCDPISEHNRLYWYRQTLGQGPEFLTYFQNEAQLEKSRLLSDRFSAERPKGSFSTLEIQRTEQGDSAMYLCASSFAAGGDTQYFGPGTRLTVL.

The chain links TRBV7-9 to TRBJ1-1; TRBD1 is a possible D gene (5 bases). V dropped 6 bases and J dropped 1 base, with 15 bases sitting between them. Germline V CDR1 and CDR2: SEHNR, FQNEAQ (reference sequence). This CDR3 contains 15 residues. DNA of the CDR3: TGTGCCAGCAGGTTGGGAACACAGGAGAACACTGAAGCTTTCTTT. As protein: CASRLGTQENTEAFF.

The CDR3 here is CAWSPRLGGTYNEQFF. The CDR3 nucleotides read TGTGCCTGGAGTCCCCGGTTGGGGGGCACCTACAATGAGCAGTTCTTC. The genes are TRBV30 and TRBJ2-1, with D possibly being TRBD1 or TRBD2 (6 bases each). Between the trimmed V and J ends, which lost 2 bases and 2 bases, there was a span of 16 bases. Per germline, CDR1 GTSNPN and CDR2 SVGIG (reference sequence). The CDR3 length is 16 residues.

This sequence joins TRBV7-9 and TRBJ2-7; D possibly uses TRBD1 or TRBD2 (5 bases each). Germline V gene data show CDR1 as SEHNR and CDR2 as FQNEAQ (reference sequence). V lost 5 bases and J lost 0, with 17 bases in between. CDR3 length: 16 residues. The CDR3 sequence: CASSPVGVQSSYEQYF. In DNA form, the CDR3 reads TGTGCCAGCAGCCCGGTGGGGGTCCAGAGCTCCTACGAGCAGTACTTC.